This T cell receptor (beta chain) emerged from a study of blood T cells in healthy people across ages. General study findings and limits: Across samples, TCR beta diversity tracked strongly with naive T cell percentage. Unknown donor CMV status possibly confounded expanded clonotype changes.

The CDR3 totals 17 residues. V lost 4 bases, J lost 0 bases, and 9 bases stayed unmatched. Germline-derived CDR1 and CDR2 are SGHTA and FQGNSA. Worth noting for this clonotype: Its antigen remains unidentified.

A second PCR of roughly 7 to 11 cycles used a sample-barcoded 5' primer and a J-beta primer mix. A template-switch adaptor with 12 random nucleotides tagged each cDNA molecule. Via MiXCR, TCRdb re-called the 5' RACE reads, giving one row per CDR3 protein. The sample holds about 640,000 distinct CDR3 sequences, 58% seen once. There were healthy Caucasian individuals from Russia, aged about 6 to 90, serving as donors. The sequencing input was blood. The V gene is TRBV7-2, the J gene TRBJ1-2; TRBD1 matches at 9 bases. This TCR was sampled from a man between 60 and 75 years old in good health. In DNA, the CDR3 is TGTGCCAGCAGCTCCGATTGGGACAGGGTAACTAACTATGGCTACACCTTC. Translation gives CASSSDWDRVTNYGYTF.